Listed below are T cell receptor beta chains from one sample, sequenced in a study of Graves' ophthalmopathy and Graves' hyperthyroidism. TCRdb used MiXCR to reprocess the multiplex PCR reads, holding one entry per CDR3 protein. The repertoire includes 500,000 to 600,000 distinct CDR3 sequences, roughly 39% of them detected once, and about 4.1% sits in the top ten. Sequencing used peripheral blood or thyroid tissue (not recorded which). All receptors derive from an adult man with Graves' hyperthyroidism. Each CDR3 is given with its conserved first and last residue. The D gene is left open where the match is weak. The size field is filled for only some rows; it gives once, few, many or a size class.

>TRBV7-9|TRBJ2-6|.|.
TGTGCCAGCAGCTTCACTGCCAGGGGTTCTGGGGCCAACGTCCTGACTTTC
CASSFTARGSGANVLTF
>TRBV29-1|TRBJ2-5|many|.
TGCAGCGTTGAAGGGCAGGGGATGAAGACCCAGTACTTC
CSVEGQGMKTQYF
>TRBV24-1|TRBJ2-7|few|TRBD2
TGTGCCAGCAGCCCCCTATCCCTAGCGGGGGGGAGGGAGCAGTACTTC
CASSPLSLAGGREQYF
>TRBV2|TRBJ1-6|many|.
TGTGCCAGCAGTGAACAGGGCGGGAATTCACCCCTCCACTTT
CASSEQGGNSPLHF
>TRBV6-5|TRBJ2-7|few|.
TGTGCCAGCCGCCCAGGGGACCTCTCCTACGAGCAGTACTTC
CASRPGDLSYEQYF
>TRBV7-6|TRBJ2-5|.|.
TGTGCCAGCAGCAGTGCGGTCCAGGAGACCCAGTACTTC
CASSSAVQETQYF
>TRBV30|TRBJ1-1|.|.
TGTGCCTGGAGTGTACTCTACCTTGAAGCTTTCTTT
CAWSVLYLEAFF
>TRBV29-1|TRBJ2-7|many|.
TGCAGCGTTGATGGAGGTAGTCCCTACGAGCAGTACTTC
CSVDGGSPYEQYF
>TRBV29-1|TRBJ1-1|many|.
TGCAGCGTCGAGGGCAGGGCGATGAACACTGAAGCTTTCTTT
CSVEGRAMNTEAFF
>TRBV19|TRBJ2-7|.|TRBD1
TGTGTCAGTAGTGTTACCGGGACAGGGTTATCCTACGAGCAGTACTTC
CVSSVTGTGLSYEQYF
>TRBV10-3|TRBJ2-7|.|TRBD1
TGTGCCATCAGTGAGGGACAGGGGGCGCACGAGCAGTACTTC
CAISEGQGAHEQYF
>TRBV28|TRBJ1-3|many|.
TGTGCCAGCAGTTTACGTCGTGCTTCTGGAAACACCATATATTTT
CASSLRRASGNTIYF
>TRBV2|TRBJ1-6|.|.
TGTGCCAGCATCGAGGGTGGGTCGGAGTCACCCCTCCACTTT
CASIEGGSESPLHF
>TRBV7-2|TRBJ2-7|few|.
TGTGCCAGCAGCTTAATGGGAAGCTACGAGCAGTACTTC
CASSLMGSYEQYF
>TRBV2|TRBJ1-1|many|.
TGTGCCAGCACCCATGGGGAGGACACTGAAGCTTTCTTT
CASTHGEDTEAFF
>TRBV7-8|TRBJ2-5|.|.
TGTGCCAGCAGCTCGCAACAGACGCAAGAGACCCAGTACTTC
CASSSQQTQETQYF
>TRBV7-2|TRBJ2-7|few|.
TGTGCCAGCAGCTTTTTAACCTCCTACGAGCAGTACTTC
CASSFLTSYEQYF
>TRBV15|TRBJ2-5|few|.
TGTGCCACCAGCAGAGGACAGATACAAGAGACCCAGTACTTC
CATSRGQIQETQYF
>TRBV12-3/TRBV12-4|TRBJ2-6|.|.
TGTGCCAGCAGAAGTTGGGTTTCTGGGGCCAACGTCCTGACTTTC
CASRSWVSGANVLTF
>TRBV9|TRBJ2-2|.|TRBD2
TGTGCCAGCAGTTCTGGACTAGCGGGAGGCCCCGGGGAGCTGTTTTTT
CASSSGLAGGPGELFF
>TRBV6-5|TRBJ2-7|many|.
TGTGCCAGCAGTTACTCGACGGCCTACGAGCAGTACTTC
CASSYSTAYEQYF
>TRBV9|TRBJ1-1|many|.
TGTGCCAGCAGCGTATCGGGACGAAACACTGAAGCTTTCTTT
CASSVSGRNTEAFF
>TRBV20-1|TRBJ2-7|.|.
TGCAGTGGAAGCCGGGACTCCGATCTAGGGCAGTACTTC
CSGSRDSDLGQYF
>TRBV5-6|TRBJ2-5|many|.
TGTGCCAGCAGCCGTGGGTCCAGAGAGACCCAGTACTTC
CASSRGSRETQYF
>TRBV2|TRBJ1-2|once|.
TGTGCCAGCAGTGTGTCATTTGGCTACACCTTC
CASSVSFGYTF
>TRBV10-2|TRBJ1-6|many|.
TGCGCCAGCAGGGGTGGGCCAGAGGGGCCACCCCTCCACTTT
CASRGGPEGPPLHF
>TRBV2|TRBJ2-5|many|.
TGTGCCACCCAACTGGTCCGAGAGACCCAGTACTTC
CATQLVRETQYF
>TRBV7-2|TRBJ2-1|few|.
TGTGCCAGCAGCAAGAACTTGGGGTCCAACACCGATGAGCAGTTCTTC
CASSKNLGSNTDEQFF
>TRBV7-2|TRBJ2-7|.|.
TGTGCCAGCAGCTTGCCAGGGAAGGGGCCTTACGAGCAGTACTTC
CASSLPGKGPYEQYF
>TRBV10-3|TRBJ1-5|many|.
TGTGCCATCAGTGATTCAGGGGTGCGTAATCAGCCCCAGCATTTT
CAISDSGVRNQPQHF
>TRBV7-8|TRBJ2-2|many|TRBD1
TGTGCCAGCAGCTCCCGGGACAGGTTTATGCGGGAGCTGTTTTTT
CASSSRDRFMRELFF
>TRBV20-1|TRBJ2-5|.|.
TGCAGTGCCAGCACGGGTGGGATCAGGGAGACCCAGTACTTC
CSASTGGIRETQYF
>TRBV10-3|TRBJ1-2|.|.
TGTGCCATCAGTGAGTCAGGGCAATTCTACACCTTC
CAISESGQFYTF
>TRBV7-9|TRBJ2-2|many|TRBD1
TGTGCCAGCAGCTTCGTCAGGGGGACCGGGGAGCTGTTTTTT
CASSFVRGTGELFF
>TRBV20-1|TRBJ2-7|.|.
TGCAGTGCTAGAGAAGGGGTTGTCCCAAACGAGCAGTACTTC
CSAREGVVPNEQYF
>TRBV10-1|TRBJ2-3|.|TRBD1
TGCGCCAGCAGTGAGTTACAGGGGACGCAGTATTTT
CASSELQGTQYF
>TRBV6-5|TRBJ2-3|.|TRBD2
TGTGCCAGCAGTAAAGGGACTAGCGGTATCACAGATACGCAGTATTTT
CASSKGTSGITDTQYF
>TRBV6-6|TRBJ2-7|few|TRBD1
TGTGCCAGCAGTCGAACAGGGGAAGAGCAGTACTTC
CASSRTGEEQYF
>TRBV12-3/TRBV12-4|TRBJ1-2|many|.
TGTGCCAGCAGTTTATCGGGGGTAGGCTACACCTTC
CASSLSGVGYTF
>TRBV9|TRBJ2-7|many|TRBD1
TGTGCCAGCAGCGCCTTGGGGGGGACAGGGATCCACGAGCAGTACTTC
CASSALGGTGIHEQYF
>TRBV29-1|TRBJ2-7|.|TRBD1
TGCAGCTTTTGGACAGGGACCCACGAGCAGTACTTC
CSFWTGTHEQYF
>TRBV2|TRBJ2-2|.|.
TGTGCCAGCAGTGCCCAGACAGGGGAGCTGTTTTTT
CASSAQTGELFF